This T cell receptor (beta chain) comes out of a study of patients and donors after allogeneic stem cell transplantation. In this sample, this clonotype turned up a few times. The V end was cut by 2 bases, the J end by 0 bases, with 7 bases between. Per the germline V gene, CDR1 is SNHLY and CDR2 is FYNNEI. The CDR3 runs 14 residues. TCRdb ran MiXCR on the RT-PCR reads and lists one entry per CDR3 protein. The sample comprises hundreds of thousands of distinct CDR3 sequences, about a sixth of which are singletons, and about 7% rests with the top ten. Sequenced input: blood, either unsorted or a sorted T cell fraction (not recorded which). This TCR was recovered from a human donor who was either an allogeneic HSCT recipient or a stem cell or donor lymphocyte infusion donor (not recorded which). It is not recorded whose cells these are; they may come from a transplant donor. V is TRBV2 and J is TRBJ1-1, with no clear D. CDR3 nucleotides: TGTGCCAGCAGTGAACTGGGAATGAACACTGAAGCTTTCTTT. Translation gives CASSELGMNTEAFF.